The clone carrying this T cell receptor beta chain occurred many times. Individual cDNA molecules were tagged with unique molecular identifiers, the study reported. TCRdb re-called the 5' RACE reads with MiXCR, one entry per CDR3 protein. The sample includes roughly 52,000 distinct CDR3 sequences, about 6.4% of them seen just once. Germline CDR1 is DFQATT and CDR2 is SNEGSKA (reference sequence). This CDR3 is 12 amino acids long. V was clipped by 6 bases and J by 4 bases, with 12 bases between them. This specimen belongs to a study of early T cells in non-severe SARS-CoV-2 infection. The receptor comes from an adult who was a healthcare worker with PCR-confirmed SARS-CoV-2 infection or an uninfected control (not recorded which). Here the sequenced sample was whole blood, taken at baseline. This chain uses TRBV20-1 with TRBJ2-5; a weak D match, TRBD1 (5 bases). CDR3 coding DNA: TGCAGTGCGAGTGAAGGGGTAGAGACCCAGTACTTC. This sequence encodes CSASEGVETQYF.